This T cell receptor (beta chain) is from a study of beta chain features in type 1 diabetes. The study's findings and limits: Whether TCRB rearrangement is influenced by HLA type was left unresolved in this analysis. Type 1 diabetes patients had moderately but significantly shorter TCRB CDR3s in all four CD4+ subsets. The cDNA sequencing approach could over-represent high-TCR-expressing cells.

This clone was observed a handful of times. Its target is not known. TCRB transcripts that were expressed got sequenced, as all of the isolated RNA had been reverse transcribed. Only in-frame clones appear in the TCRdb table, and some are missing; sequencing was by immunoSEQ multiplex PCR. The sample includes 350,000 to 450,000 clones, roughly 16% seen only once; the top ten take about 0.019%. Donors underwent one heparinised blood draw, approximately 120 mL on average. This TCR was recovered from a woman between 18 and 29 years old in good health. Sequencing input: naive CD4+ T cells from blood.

DNA for the CDR3: TGTGCCACCAGGGACTCCGAAGAGACCCAGTACTTC. Translated: CATRDSEETQYF. This rearrangement joins TRBV15 to TRBJ2-5; TRBD2 might be the D (5 bases). Trimming stripped 6 bases from V and 3 bases from J, with 8 bases between. Germline loops: CDR1 LNHNV, CDR2 YYDKDF (reference sequence). The CDR3 is 12 residues long. Full variable domain (outside the CDR3, taken from reference TRBV15 and TRBJ2-5): DAMVIQNPRYQVTQFGKPVTLSCSQTLNHNVMYWYQQKSSQAPKLLFHYYDKDFNNEADTPDNFQSRRPNTSFCFLDIRSPGLGDTAMYLCATRDSEETQYFGPGTRLLVL.